This T cell receptor beta chain derives from a study of blood T cell repertoires in COVID-19. Using immunoSEQ multiplex PCR, the repertoire was profiled, and TCRdb retains in-frame clones only, with some absent. The sample shows roughly 400,000 clones, over 75% of them seen only once. Regarding this clone: Being one base from a much bigger clone, this may be a read error.

This TCR came from a woman aged 40 to 50 with acute COVID-19. The sequenced material came from PBMCs or T cells enriched from blood (not recorded which).

The CDR3 region is CASSQTANTEAFF. In DNA form, the CDR3 reads TGTGCCAGCAGCCAGACAGCGAACACTGAAGCTTTCTTT. The chain couples TRBV3-1 (or the pseudogene TRBV3-2) to TRBJ1-1, with D possibly matching TRBD1 (5 bases). CDR1 is LGHDT and CDR2 is YNNKEL in the germline V gene (reference sequence). The CDR3 contains 13 residues. V lost 3 bases and J 1 base, leaving 6 bases between the germline ends.